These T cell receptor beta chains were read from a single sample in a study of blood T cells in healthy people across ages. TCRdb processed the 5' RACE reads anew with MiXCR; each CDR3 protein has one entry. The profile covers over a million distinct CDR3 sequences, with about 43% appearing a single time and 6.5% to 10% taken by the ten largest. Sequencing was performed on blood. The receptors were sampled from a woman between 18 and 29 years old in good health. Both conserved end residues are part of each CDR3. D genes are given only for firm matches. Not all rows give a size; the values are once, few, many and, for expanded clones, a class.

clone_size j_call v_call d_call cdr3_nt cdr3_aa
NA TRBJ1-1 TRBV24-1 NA TGTGCCACCAGTGCGGACAGGAACACTGAAGCTTTCTTT CATSADRNTEAFF
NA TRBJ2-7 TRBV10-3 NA TGTGCCATAGCGGGACAGCCCTGCGAGCAGTACTTC CAIAGQPCEQYF
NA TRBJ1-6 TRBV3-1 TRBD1 TGTGCCAGCAGCGACCGGGACAGGGGCCGTATTTCACCCCTCCACTTT CASSDRDRGRISPLHF
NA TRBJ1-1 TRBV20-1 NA TGCAGTGCTAGGTCAGGTACGATGAACACTGAAGCTTTCTTT CSARSGTMNTEAFF
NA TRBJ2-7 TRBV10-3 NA TGTGCCATCAGTGAGTCGGGGAAATCTTACGATCAGTACTTC CAISESGKSYDQYF
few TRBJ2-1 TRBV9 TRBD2 TGTGCCAGCAGCGAATGGGGACTAGCGGGCAATGAGCAGTTCTTC CASSEWGLAGNEQFF
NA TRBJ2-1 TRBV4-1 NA TGCGCCAGCAGCCCTCACCCTCCTAGCTTAGGCTCCTACAATGAGCAGTTCTTC CASSPHPPSLGSYNEQFF
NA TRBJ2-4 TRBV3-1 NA TGTGCCAGCAGCCAGGGGGCTGGGGGAAACATTCAGTACTTC CASSQGAGGNIQYF
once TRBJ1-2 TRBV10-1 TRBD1 TGCGCCAGCAGTAACGGACAGGCCGGTGGCTATGGCTACACCTTC CASSNGQAGGYGYTF
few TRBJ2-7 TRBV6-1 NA TGTGCCAGCAAAAGACCCCAGGACGAGCAGTACTTC CASKRPQDEQYF
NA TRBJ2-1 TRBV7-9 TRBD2 TGTGCCAGCAGCCCCGACGCCGGGAGGGCCGGTAACGCCTTGTTCTTC CASSPDAGRAGNALFF
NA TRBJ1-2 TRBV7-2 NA TGTGCCAGCAGCGCCCGGTCAGGAGGGATCGGCTACACCTTC CASSARSGGIGYTF
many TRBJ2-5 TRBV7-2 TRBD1 TGTGCCAGCAGCCACATCCGGGACAGCATAGAATCTAGGGAGACCCAGTACTTC CASSHIRDSIESRETQYF
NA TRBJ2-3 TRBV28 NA TGTGCCAGCAGTTTAGTTTTTTGGGACTCGAGAGTCACAGATACGCAGTATTTT CASSLVFWDSRVTDTQYF
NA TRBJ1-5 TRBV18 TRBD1 TGTGCCAGCTCACCACAGACAGGGAAGCATCAGCCCCAGCATTTT CASSPQTGKHQPQHF
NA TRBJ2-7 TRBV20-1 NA TGCAGTGCTCAGCCGGGGACCGGGACCTACGAGCAGTACTTC CSAQPGTGTYEQYF
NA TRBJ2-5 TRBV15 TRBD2 TGTGCCACCAGCCTCGGGACTAGTTTGGAGACCCAGTACTTC CATSLGTSLETQYF
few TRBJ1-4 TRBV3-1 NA TGTGCCAGCAGCGGCAGGGACACCGGCGTAACTAATGAAAAACTGTTTTTT CASSGRDTGVTNEKLFF
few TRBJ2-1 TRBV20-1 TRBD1 TGCAGTGCTATGGGGACAGGGACCTACAATGAGCAGTTCTTC CSAMGTGTYNEQFF
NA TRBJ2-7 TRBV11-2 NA TGTGCCAGCAGCTTACAGAGTCCCCTCGGTTACGAGCAGTACTTC CASSLQSPLGYEQYF